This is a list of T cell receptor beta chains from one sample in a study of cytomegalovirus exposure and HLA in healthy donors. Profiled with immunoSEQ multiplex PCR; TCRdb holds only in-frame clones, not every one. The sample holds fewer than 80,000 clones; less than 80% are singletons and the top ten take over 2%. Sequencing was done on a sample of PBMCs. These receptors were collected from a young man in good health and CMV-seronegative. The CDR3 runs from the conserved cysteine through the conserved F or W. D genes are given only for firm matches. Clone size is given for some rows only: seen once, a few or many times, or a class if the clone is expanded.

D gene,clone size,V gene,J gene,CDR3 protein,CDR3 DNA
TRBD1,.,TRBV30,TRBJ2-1,CACTRGLSYNEQFF,TGTGCCTGCACAAGGGGGCTCTCCTACAATGAGCAGTTCTTC
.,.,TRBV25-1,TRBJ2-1,CASSNGYNEQFF,TGTGCCAGCAGTAACGGTTACAATGAGCAGTTCTTC
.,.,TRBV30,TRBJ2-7,CAWLAKTNPYEQYF,TGTGCCTGGCTTGCTAAGACTAATCCTTACGAGCAGTACTTC
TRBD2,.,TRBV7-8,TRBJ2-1,CASNGSGRREQFF,TGTGCCAGCAACGGGAGCGGGAGAAGAGAGCAGTTCTTC
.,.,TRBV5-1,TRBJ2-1,CASSLTAGAYNEQFF,TGCGCCAGCAGCTTGACGGCAGGGGCCTACAATGAGCAGTTCTTC
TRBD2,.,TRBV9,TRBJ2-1,CASYPGLGLYNEQFF,TGTGCCTCCTATCCGGGACTAGGCCTCTACAATGAGCAGTTCTTC
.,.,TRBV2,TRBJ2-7,CASGGTPYEQYF,TGTGCCAGCGGCGGGACCCCCTACGAGCAGTACTTC
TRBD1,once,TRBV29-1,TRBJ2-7,CSVLGQGHEQYF,TGCAGCGTCCTCGGACAGGGCCACGAGCAGTACTTC
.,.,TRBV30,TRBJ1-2,CAWSVERNYGYTF,TGTGCCTGGAGTGTAGAGAGAAACTATGGCTACACCTTC
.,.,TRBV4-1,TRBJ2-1,CASSQAGGSYNEQFF,TGCGCCAGCAGCCAAGCCGGGGGAAGCTACAATGAGCAGTTCTTC
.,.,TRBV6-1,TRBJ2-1,CASSETSYGTFNEQFF,TGTGCCAGCAGTGAAACTTCATACGGGACATTCAATGAGCAGTTCTTC
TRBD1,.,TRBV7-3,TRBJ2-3,CASSLGRGRMDTQYF,TGTGCCAGCAGCTTAGGCAGGGGGCGCATGGATACGCAGTATTTT
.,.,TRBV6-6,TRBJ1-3,CASSYSAGGSGNTIYF,TGTGCCAGCAGTTACTCGGCCGGGGGCTCTGGAAACACCATATATTTT
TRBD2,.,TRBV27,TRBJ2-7,CASSLSTPLAGVGHEQYF,TGTGCCAGCAGTTTATCGACCCCCCTTGCGGGAGTTGGACACGAGCAGTACTTC
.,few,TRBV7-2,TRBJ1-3,CASGPTGGPGNTIYF,TGTGCCAGCGGCCCGACAGGTGGCCCTGGAAACACCATATATTTT
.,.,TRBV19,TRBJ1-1,CASSMGLGLLNTEAFF,TGTGCCAGTAGTATGGGACTGGGACTCTTGAACACTGAAGCTTTCTTT
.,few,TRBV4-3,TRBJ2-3,CASSPRTSRTDTQYF,TGCGCCAGCAGCCCGCGTACTAGCCGGACAGATACGCAGTATTTT
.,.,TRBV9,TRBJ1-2,CASSVVNGYGYTF,TGTGCCAGCAGCGTAGTCAACGGCTATGGCTACACCTTC
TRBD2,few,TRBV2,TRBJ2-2,CASSEWGGSSGELFF,TGTGCCAGCAGTGAATGGGGCGGGAGTTCCGGGGAGCTGTTTTTT
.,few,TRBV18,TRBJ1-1,CASSPAGNTEAFF,TGTGCCAGCTCACCAGCAGGGAACACTGAAGCTTTCTTT
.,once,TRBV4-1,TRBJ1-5,CASSHHLAKQGHNQPQHF,TGCGCCAGCAGCCATCACCTAGCTAAACAGGGTCACAATCAGCCCCAGCATTTT
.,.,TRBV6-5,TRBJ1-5,CAISRQAGQPQHF,TGTGCCATCAGTAGACAGGCTGGTCAGCCCCAGCATTTT
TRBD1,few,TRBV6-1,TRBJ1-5,CASRKTGVNQPQHF,TGTGCCAGCCGGAAGACAGGGGTGAATCAGCCCCAGCATTTT
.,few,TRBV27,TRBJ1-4,CASSPGLRHEKLFF,TGTGCCAGCAGTCCCGGACTCAGGCATGAAAAACTGTTTTTT
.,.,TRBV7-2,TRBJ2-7,CASSRQRNYEQYF,TGTGCCAGCAGCCGGCAGCGGAACTACGAGCAGTACTTC
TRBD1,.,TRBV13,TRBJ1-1,CASSSSGGNTEAFF,TGTGCCAGCAGCTCTTCAGGGGGGAACACTGAAGCTTTCTTT
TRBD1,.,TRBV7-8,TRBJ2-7,CASSLGTAYEQYF,TGTGCCAGCAGCCTCGGGACAGCCTACGAGCAGTACTTC
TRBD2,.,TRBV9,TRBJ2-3,CASSTPSGSTDTQYF,TGTGCCAGCAGCACCCCTAGCGGGAGCACAGATACGCAGTATTTT
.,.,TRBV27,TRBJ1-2,CASSFGGTNYGYTF,TGTGCCAGCAGTTTTGGAGGAACTAACTATGGCTACACCTTC
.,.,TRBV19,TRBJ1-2,CASSIDPLRQHYGYTF,TGTGCCAGTAGTATAGATCCCCTTCGACAGCACTATGGCTACACCTTC
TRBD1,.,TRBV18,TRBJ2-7,CASSRGTGGSYEQYF,TGTGCCAGCTCACGAGGGACAGGGGGTTCCTACGAGCAGTACTTC
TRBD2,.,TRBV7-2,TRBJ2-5,CASSLESGRLQETQYF,TGTGCCAGCAGCTTAGAGAGCGGGAGGCTACAAGAGACCCAGTACTTC
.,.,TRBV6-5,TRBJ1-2,CASTPSPGSYGYTF,TGTGCCAGCACCCCTTCGCCGGGAAGCTATGGCTACACCTTC
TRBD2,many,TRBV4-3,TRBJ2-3,CASSQDLAGGPDTQYF,TGCGCCAGCAGCCAAGATCTAGCGGGAGGGCCAGATACGCAGTATTTT
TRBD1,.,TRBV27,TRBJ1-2,CASRPAPTGANNYGYTF,TGTGCCAGCCGTCCAGCCCCGACAGGGGCCAATAACTATGGCTACACCTTC
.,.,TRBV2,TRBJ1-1,CASCGALGGTLVFF,TGTGCCAGCTGCGGGGCCTTAGGCGGGACGCTGGTATTCTTT
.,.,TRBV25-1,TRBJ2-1,CASKGGAGDNEQFF,TGTGCCAGCAAAGGGGGGGCCGGGGACAATGAGCAGTTCTTC
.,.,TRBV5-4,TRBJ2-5,CASSLADYQETQYF,TGTGCCAGCAGCTTGGCCGACTACCAAGAGACCCAGTACTTC
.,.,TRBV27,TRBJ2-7,CASSVWAGSEQYF,TGTGCCAGCAGTGTTTGGGCGGGATCCGAGCAGTACTTC
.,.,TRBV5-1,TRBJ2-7,CASSLGRERDEQYF,TGCGCCAGCAGCCTAGGACGGGAGAGGGACGAGCAGTACTTC
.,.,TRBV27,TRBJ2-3,CASSLQGGNTDTQYF,TGTGCCAGCAGTTTACAGGGCGGTAACACAGATACGCAGTATTTT
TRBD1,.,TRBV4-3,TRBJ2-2,CASSQLRGQGTGELFF,TGCGCCAGCAGCCAACTGCGGGGACAGGGAACCGGGGAGCTGTTTTTT
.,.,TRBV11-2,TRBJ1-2,CASSFIGGDGYTF,TGTGCCAGCAGCTTCATAGGCGGGGATGGCTACACCTTC
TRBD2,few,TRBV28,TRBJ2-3,CASVHLSGRAHTQYF,TGTGCCAGCGTTCACCTCAGCGGGAGGGCACATACGCAGTATTTT
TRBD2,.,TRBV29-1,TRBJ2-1,CSVEGRLAGDFNEQFF,TGCAGCGTTGAAGGAAGGCTAGCGGGAGACTTCAATGAGCAGTTCTTC
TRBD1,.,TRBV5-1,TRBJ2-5,CASSLGGPQETQYF,TGCGCCAGCAGCTTAGGGGGCCCTCAAGAGACCCAGTACTTC
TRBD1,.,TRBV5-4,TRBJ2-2,CASSLVGQATGELFF,TGTGCCAGCAGCTTGGTGGGACAGGCTACCGGGGAGCTGTTTTTT
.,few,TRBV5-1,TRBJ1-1,CASRAGGKAFF,TGCGCCAGCCGTGCGGGGGGGAAAGCTTTCTTT
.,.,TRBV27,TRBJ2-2,CASQPGPGANTGELFF,TGTGCCAGCCAACCAGGGCCGGGAGCGAACACCGGGGAGCTGTTTTTT